A selection of T cell receptor beta chains follows, all from one sample in a study of neurological immune-mediated disorders. Each CDR3 protein gets one entry after TCRdb re-called the 5' RACE reads with MiXCR. The table lists about 120,000 distinct CDR3 sequences, 3% to 3.5% of them singletons. The specimen sequenced was PBMCs. Source of these receptors: a woman aged 25-40 years with multiple sclerosis. Both conserved end residues are part of each CDR3. A D gene is named only where the DNA matches it firmly. Part of the rows lack a size; the others show once, few, many or a class for expanded clones.

>TRBJ2-5|many|-|TRBV6-2/TRBV6-3
CASHFIQKETQYF
TGTGCCAGCCACTTCATACAGAAAGAGACCCAGTACTTC
>TRBJ2-1|many|-|TRBV5-6
CASSFWGTYNEQFF
TGTGCCAGCAGCTTCTGGGGCACATACAATGAGCAGTTCTTC
>TRBJ2-5|many|TRBD2|TRBV5-1
CASSATTSGRLETQYF
TGCGCCAGCAGCGCCACAACTAGCGGGAGATTGGAGACCCAGTACTTC
>TRBJ2-5|many|-|TRBV19
CASSPAQQETQYF
TGTGCCAGTAGTCCCGCGCAGCAAGAGACCCAGTACTTC
>TRBJ2-7|many|-|TRBV7-9
CAGTRGNPYEQYF
TGTGCCGGAACTAGGGGAAACCCCTACGAGCAGTACTTC
>TRBJ2-7|many|TRBD1|TRBV7-9
CASSLGTGLYF
TGTGCCAGCAGCTTAGGGACAGGGCTGTACTTC
>TRBJ2-3|many|TRBD2|TRBV24-1
CATSGEFSGRPVDTQYF
TGTGCCACCAGTGGAGAATTTAGCGGGAGACCTGTAGATACGCAGTATTTT
>TRBJ2-5|many|-|TRBV12-3/TRBV12-4
CASSRSEGETQYF
TGTGCCAGCAGTCGCAGCGAAGGGGAGACCCAGTACTTC
>TRBJ2-5|many|-|TRBV29-1
CSGRLKYQETQYF
TGCAGCGGCCGACTGAAGTACCAAGAGACCCAGTACTTC
>TRBJ1-1|-|-|TRBV15
CATSRDPQALAFF
TGTGCCACCAGCAGAGACCCCCAGGCCCTAGCTTTCTTT
>TRBJ2-7|-|-|TRBV28
CASSLSGQGVYEQYF
TGTGCCAGCAGTTTATCGGGTCAGGGAGTCTACGAGCAGTACTTC
>TRBJ2-2|few|-|TRBV12-3/TRBV12-4
CASSFPPEAGELFF
TGTGCCAGCAGTTTCCCTCCCGAAGCCGGGGAGCTGTTTTTT
>TRBJ2-1|many|TRBD2|TRBV6-5
CASGKLAGGNNEQFF
TGTGCCAGCGGGAAACTAGCGGGAGGTAACAATGAGCAGTTCTTC
>TRBJ2-3|few|-|TRBV20-1
CSARFPGGTDTQYF
TGCAGTGCTAGGTTCCCCGGGGGCACAGATACGCAGTATTTT
>TRBJ2-2|many|TRBD2|TRBV7-2
CASSPVIAGGGNTGELFF
TGTGCCAGCAGCCCCGTTATAGCGGGAGGCGGGAACACCGGGGAGCTGTTTTTT
>TRBJ2-3|many|-|TRBV18
CASSPLDAGARPNTQYF
TGTGCCAGCTCACCACTTGATGCGGGGGCCCGACCAAATACGCAGTATTTT
>TRBJ1-1|many|-|TRBV7-9
CASSFQGNTEAFF
TGTGCCAGCAGCTTCCAGGGGAACACTGAAGCTTTCTTT
>TRBJ2-7|many|TRBD1|TRBV7-9
CASSLGTGNHEQYF
TGTGCCAGCAGCTTAGGGACAGGGAATCACGAGCAGTACTTC
>TRBJ2-3|many|-|TRBV6-5
CASNTRNTNTDTQYF
TGTGCCAGCAATACACGTAATACCAACACAGATACGCAGTATTTT
>TRBJ2-1|many|-|TRBV20-1
CSARDGGGGEQFF
TGCAGTGCTAGAGATGGGGGAGGGGGCGAGCAGTTCTTC
>TRBJ2-3|many|-|TRBV20-1
CSARDPASTDTQYF
TGCAGTGCTAGAGATCCAGCCAGCACAGATACGCAGTATTTT
>TRBJ2-7|many|-|TRBV20-1
CSARGDSSYEQYF
TGCAGTGCTAGAGGGGACTCGTCCTACGAGCAGTACTTC
>TRBJ2-1|many|-|TRBV2
CASSERSAGEQFF
TGTGCCAGCAGTGAACGAAGCGCGGGGGAGCAGTTCTTC
>TRBJ2-2|many|-|TRBV6-4
CASSDSSGNTGELFF
TGTGCCAGCAGTGACTCTAGCGGGAACACCGGGGAGCTGTTTTTT
>TRBJ1-2|many|TRBD1|TRBV7-2
CASSLTGQTYYGYTF
TGTGCCAGCAGCCTCACGGGACAGACGTACTATGGCTACACCTTC
>TRBJ2-7|many|-|TRBV11-2
CASSFSMPYEQYF
TGTGCCAGCAGCTTTAGTATGCCCTACGAGCAGTACTTC
>TRBJ2-7|many|-|TRBV27
CASSFSGNEQYF
TGTGCCAGCAGTTTCTCAGGTAACGAGCAGTACTTC
>TRBJ1-1|many|-|TRBV27
CASSTRQHTEAFF
TGTGCCAGCAGTACCCGACAGCACACTGAAGCTTTCTTT
>TRBJ2-5|few|-|TRBV29-1
CSVEGGYQETQYF
TGCAGCGTTGAGGGGGGTTACCAAGAGACCCAGTACTTC
>TRBJ2-1|many|-|TRBV20-1
CSASDLGAGSYNEQFF
TGCAGTGCTAGTGACCTTGGGGCAGGGTCCTACAATGAGCAGTTCTTC
>TRBJ2-7|many|-|TRBV12-3/TRBV12-4
CASSLAGISYEQYF
TGTGCCAGCAGTTTAGCAGGGATCTCCTACGAGCAGTACTTC
>TRBJ2-7|many|-|TRBV5-6
CASSLGQSSYEQYF
TGTGCCAGCAGCTTGGGACAGTCCTCCTACGAGCAGTACTTC
>TRBJ2-5|many|-|TRBV5-1
CASSLDPGPQETQYF
TGCGCCAGCAGCTTGGACCCGGGACCACAAGAGACCCAGTACTTC
>TRBJ2-5|many|-|TRBV11-2
CASSFGRLQETQYF
TGTGCCAGCAGCTTTGGTCGCCTCCAAGAGACCCAGTACTTC
>TRBJ1-1|many|-|TRBV7-9
CASSNRDTEAFF
TGTGCCAGCAGCAACAGGGACACTGAAGCTTTCTTT